This T cell receptor beta chain appears in the sequencing data of a study of T cells expressing NK-cell markers. TCRdb reprocessed the 5' RACE reads, with one entry per CDR3 protein and no DNA. The sample data list approximately 460,000 distinct CDR3 sequences. This CDR3 contains 17 residues. From germline, CDR1 is MNHEY and CDR2 SVGEGT. Material: blood T cells: a sorted CD56 or NKG2C T cell subset, CD4+ or CD8+ T cells, or bulk PBMC T cells (not recorded which). The receptor's source is a woman aged 18-69 years in good health. This chain connects TRBV6-2 or TRBV6-3 to TRBJ2-1; the D gene TCRdb calls, TRBD2, cannot be checked with no DNA. The CDR3 loop is CASSYPLTSGLYNEQFF.